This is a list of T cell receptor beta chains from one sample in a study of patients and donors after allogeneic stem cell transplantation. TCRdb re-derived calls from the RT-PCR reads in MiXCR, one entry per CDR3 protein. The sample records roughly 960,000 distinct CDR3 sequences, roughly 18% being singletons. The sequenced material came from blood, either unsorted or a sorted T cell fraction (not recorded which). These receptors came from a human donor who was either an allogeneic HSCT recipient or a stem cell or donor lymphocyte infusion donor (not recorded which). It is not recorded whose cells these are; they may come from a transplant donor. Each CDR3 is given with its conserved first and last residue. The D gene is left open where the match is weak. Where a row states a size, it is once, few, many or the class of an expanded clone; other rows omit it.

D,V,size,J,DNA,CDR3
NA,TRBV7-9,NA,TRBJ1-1,TGTGCCAGCACCATCAGGGTGTCTACTGAAGCTTTCTTT,CASTIRVSTEAFF
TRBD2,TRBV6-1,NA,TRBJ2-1,TGTGCCAGCAGTCCCCGGGACTACCACAATGAGCAGTTCTTC,CASSPRDYHNEQFF
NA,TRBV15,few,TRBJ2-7,TGTGCCACCAGCAGAGATTCCAGGACAGCTCCCTACGAGCAGTACTTC,CATSRDSRTAPYEQYF
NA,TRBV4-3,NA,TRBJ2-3,TGCGCCAGCAGCCAAGATCGTCAGGGGATAGATACGCAGTATTTT,CASSQDRQGIDTQYF
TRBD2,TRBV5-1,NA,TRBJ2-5,TGCGCCAGCAGCTTGGCCCTAGCGGGAGGCCTCCAAGAGACCCAGTACTTC,CASSLALAGGLQETQYF
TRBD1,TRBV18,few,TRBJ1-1,TGTGCCAGCTCACATGGGACAGGGAGAACTGAAGCTTTCTTT,CASSHGTGRTEAFF
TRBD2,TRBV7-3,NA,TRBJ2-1,TGTGCCAGCAGCTTAGGGCTAGCGGGGGGGCGTCATTACAATGAGCAGTTCTTC,CASSLGLAGGRHYNEQFF
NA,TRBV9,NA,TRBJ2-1,TGTGCCAGCAGCGTAGGGAAGGGGCTCGGCAATGAGCAGTTCTTC,CASSVGKGLGNEQFF
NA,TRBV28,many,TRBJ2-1,TGTGCCAGCAGTTTAAGCCAGCCAAGCTCCTACAATGAGCAGTTCTTC,CASSLSQPSSYNEQFF
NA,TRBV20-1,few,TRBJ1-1,TGCAGTGCTAGAGATCCGAGGGGAATGGACACTGAAGCTTTCTTT,CSARDPRGMDTEAFF
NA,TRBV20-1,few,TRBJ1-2,TGCAGTGCTAGAGACCCTGCTAACTATGGCTACACCTTC,CSARDPANYGYTF
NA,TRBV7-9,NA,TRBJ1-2,TGTGCCAGCAGCTCTCCAGCCTATGGCTACACCTTC,CASSSPAYGYTF
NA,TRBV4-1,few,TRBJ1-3,TGCGCCAGCAGCCAAGGACAGCCGCGGGGAAACACCATATATTTT,CASSQGQPRGNTIYF
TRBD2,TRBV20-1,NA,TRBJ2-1,TGCAGTGCTAGTTATTTCGGGAGGGGGGATTACAATGAGCAGTTCTTC,CSASYFGRGDYNEQFF
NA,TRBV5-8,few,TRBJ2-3,TGTGCCAGCAGCTCCGGGCGGTGGCCAGGTAGCACAGATACGCAGTATTTT,CASSSGRWPGSTDTQYF